This T cell receptor beta chain was identified during a study of blood T cell repertoires in COVID-19. Study-level background: The United States, Italy and Spain provided the acute and convalescent COVID-19 samples. PBMCs, B-cell-depleted T cells, or T cells were the source of the cDNA or gDNA that made up the material.

V was clipped by 1 base and J by 1 base, with 20 bases between them. The CDR3 is 20 amino acids. CDR1 is LGHNA, CDR2 YSLEER, per germline. In the original workflow: Scientists estimated how many nucleated cells there were by amplifying reference gene primers. Sequenced by immunoSEQ multiplex PCR; TCRdb stores in-frame clones only, minus some. The V and J calls and the clone size are those of that table, but D and trimming were determined from the DNA. The table lists under 85,000 clones, around 89% of them singletons. The clonotype comes from a man aged 45 to 65 with acute or convalescent COVID-19. This chain connects TRBV4-3 to TRBJ2-6; D not certain. The specimen sequenced was peripheral blood. As DNA, the CDR3 is TGCGCCAGCAGCCAAGGATTACTCCGGCTTCCGACTTCTGGGGCCAACGTCCTGACTTTC. Translation: CASSQGLLRLPTSGANVLTF.